This is a list of T cell receptor beta chains from one sample in a study of graft-versus-host responses after intestinal transplantation. The assay was immunoSEQ multiplex PCR, and TCRdb's table has in-frame clones only and misses some. The table includes some 7,000 clones, about 33% detected once. This sample comprised alloreactive CD8+ T cells from a mixed lymphocyte reaction culture, obtained before transplantation. Source of these receptors: a human patient who was an organ donor for intestinal transplantation. Both conserved end residues are part of each CDR3. The D gene is left open where the match is weak. A row's size may be missing; if present it is once, few, many or a size class.

TRBD2	TRBJ2-1	NA	TRBV19	CASTPQTTSSYNEQFF	TGTGCCAGTACCCCCCAGACGACTAGCAGCTACAATGAGCAGTTCTTC
TRBD2	TRBJ2-7	NA	TRBV19	CASNPSGGGSEQYF	TGTGCCAGTAACCCTAGCGGGGGAGGCTCCGAGCAGTACTTC
TRBD2	TRBJ2-3	few	TRBV29-1	CSAERGVPDTQYF	TGCAGCGCCGAGCGGGGAGTTCCAGATACGCAGTATTTT
TRBD2	TRBJ2-5	once	TRBV6-5	CASSYGGLALQETQYF	TGTGCCAGCAGTTACGGGGGACTAGCCTTGCAAGAGACCCAGTACTTC
NA	TRBJ1-1	once	TRBV6-1	CASSEEPNTEAFF	TGTGCCAGCAGCGAAGAGCCGAACACTGAAGCTTTCTTT
NA	TRBJ2-7	NA	TRBV2	CASKEGEQYF	TGTGCCAGCAAAGAGGGCGAGCAGTACTTC
NA	TRBJ2-5	NA	TRBV7-2	CASSFRGGETQYF	TGTGCCAGCAGCTTTCGCGGGGGCGAGACCCAGTACTTC
TRBD2	TRBJ2-1	few	TRBV11-2	CASSPPPRLAGGNEQFF	TGTGCCAGCAGCCCACCCCCCCGACTAGCTGGGGGCAATGAGCAGTTCTTC
NA	TRBJ2-1	NA	TRBV5-6	CASSPESASYNEQFF	TGTGCCAGCAGTCCCGAGAGCGCATCGTACAATGAGCAGTTCTTC
TRBD1	TRBJ1-1	once	TRBV5-1	CASVVPRDRLCTEAFF	TGCGCCAGCGTCGTTCCAAGGGACAGGCTTTGTACTGAAGCTTTCTTT
NA	TRBJ1-2	NA	TRBV7-8	CASSSRVRGNYGYTF	TGTGCCAGCAGCTCCAGGGTTCGCGGCAACTATGGCTACACCTTC
NA	TRBJ2-3	few	TRBV29-1	CSVEEGRVNTDTQYF	TGCAGCGTTGAAGAGGGCAGGGTGAACACAGATACGCAGTATTTT
TRBD1	TRBJ1-3	few	TRBV9	CASSVTGGGNTIYF	TGTGCCAGCAGCGTAACAGGGGGCGGAAACACCATATATTTT
TRBD2	TRBJ2-1	NA	TRBV11-2	CASLADNYNEQFF	TGTGCCAGCCTAGCGGACAACTACAATGAGCAGTTCTTC
NA	TRBJ2-2	once	TRBV19	CASTPGANTGELFF	TGTGCCAGTACGCCAGGGGCGAACACCGGGGAGCTGTTTTTT
NA	TRBJ1-2	NA	TRBV5-1	CASSFWLMPGSYGYTF	TGCGCCAGCAGCTTTTGGCTCATGCCTGGGAGCTATGGCTACACCTTC
NA	TRBJ2-7	NA	TRBV5-8	CASSYLVPYEQYF	TGTGCCAGCAGCTACCTAGTTCCCTACGAGCAGTACTTC
TRBD2	TRBJ2-1	NA	TRBV27	CASSLTPGLAVLYNEQFF	TGTGCCAGCAGTCTAACGCCGGGACTAGCGGTTTTATACAATGAGCAGTTCTTC
NA	TRBJ1-1	NA	TRBV6-5	CASSYTQGLYTEAFF	TGTGCCAGCAGTTACACGCAGGGTCTGTACACTGAAGCTTTCTTT
NA	TRBJ1-1	NA	TRBV4-1	CASSRVMTALNTEAFF	TGTGCCAGCAGCCGAGTGATGACAGCCCTTAACACTGAAGCTTTCTTT
TRBD1	TRBJ1-4	few	TRBV6-1	CASSVPRDRDEKLFF	TGTGCCAGCAGTGTCCCCCGGGACAGGGATGAAAAACTGTTTTTT
NA	TRBJ1-1	NA	TRBV5-3	CARGGGFTEAFF	TGTGCCCGCGGCGGGGGATTCACTGAAGCTTTCTTT
NA	TRBJ2-5	few	TRBV27	CASTSGVQETQYF	TGTGCCAGCACCAGCGGAGTCCAAGAGACCCAGTACTTC
NA	TRBJ1-4	NA	TRBV30	CAWSYTGGDEKLFF	TGTGCCTGGAGTTACACGGGGGGTGATGAAAAACTGTTTTTT
TRBD1	TRBJ2-7	NA	TRBV7-9	CASSPGTGDYEQYF	TGTGCCAGCAGCCCCGGGACAGGGGACTACGAGCAGTACTTC
NA	TRBJ2-7	few	TRBV18	CASSPRQVGREQYF	TGTGCCAGCTCACCAAGACAGGTTGGGCGCGAGCAGTACTTC
NA	TRBJ2-7	few	TRBV9	CASSVLAFRGLVSSHYEQYF	TGTGCCAGCAGCGTACTCGCGTTCAGGGGATTGGTCTCAAGCCATTACGAGCAGTACTTC
NA	TRBJ2-5	NA	TRBV28	CASSLVGQGIRGETQYF	TGTGCCAGCAGTTTAGTGGGTCAGGGAATAAGGGGAGAGACCCAGTACTTC
NA	TRBJ2-3	few	TRBV7-2	CASSLGYGGPTDTQYF	TGTGCCAGCAGCTTAGGTTACGGGGGGCCCACAGATACGCAGTATTTT
TRBD2	TRBJ2-3	NA	TRBV6-1	CASGVTSGTDTQYF	TGTGCCAGCGGGGTGACTAGCGGCACAGATACGCAGTATTTT
NA	TRBJ1-2	NA	TRBV15	CATSRDYRGYGYTF	TGTGCCACCAGCAGAGATTATAGGGGGTATGGCTACACCTTC
NA	TRBJ2-3	NA	TRBV21-1	CASSKAIGTSGWRASTDTQYF	TGTGCCAGCAGCAAGGCGATCGGGACTAGCGGATGGAGGGCTAGCACAGATACGCAGTATTTT